One T cell receptor (beta chain) is described in this entry. Its antigen is not known. Specified time point: newly diagnosed, previously untreated cHL patient sample. Negative selection with magnetic separation was used to purify CD4+ T cells from thawed PBMCs. PBMCs representing newly diagnosed, untreated classical Hodgkin lymphoma functioned as the comparison. Germline V gives CDR1 MGHDK, CDR2 SYGVNS. This CDR3 is built from 15 residues. Trimming removed 7 bases from V and 5 bases from J; junction bases left unmatched: 13. The protocol was immunoSEQ multiplex PCR, while the TCRdb copy is restricted to in-frame clones and leaves out a portion. The data show approximately 25,000 clones, with 91% seen just once and about 0.55% held by the top ten. The sample comes from a study of PD-1 blockade in classical Hodgkin lymphoma. Study outcomes and limitations: Healthy donors were reported to have higher baseline TCR diversity than newly diagnosed patients.

The material sequenced was CD4+ T cells from blood. The sequence was obtained from a human donor with classical Hodgkin lymphoma. The chain is built from TRBV25-1 and TRBJ2-7; 8 nucleotides align to TRBD2. This chain's CDR3 is CASIPQTGGAHEQYF. DNA of the CDR3: TGTGCCAGCATTCCCCAAACCGGGGGGGCCCACGAGCAGTACTTC.